Below, one T cell receptor (beta chain) is given with its context. The data belong to a study of blood T cell repertoires in COVID-19. J lost 2 bases, V lost 7 bases, and 9 bases had no gene match. The germline V gene encodes CDR1 WSHSY and CDR2 SAAADI. There are 15 residues in the CDR3. Generated by immunoSEQ multiplex PCR, the TCRdb table keeps only in-frame clones and is missing some. This sample has around 250,000 clones, with 85% found just once. The chain employs TRBV10-2 and TRBJ2-3; 7 positions match TRBD1. The sample comprised PBMCs or T cells enriched from blood (not recorded which). The receptor was derived from a woman between 45 and 60 years old with acute COVID-19. CDR3 loop: CASTQGERNTDTQYF. DNA for the CDR3: TGCGCCAGCACGCAGGGGGAGCGGAACACAGATACGCAGTATTTT.